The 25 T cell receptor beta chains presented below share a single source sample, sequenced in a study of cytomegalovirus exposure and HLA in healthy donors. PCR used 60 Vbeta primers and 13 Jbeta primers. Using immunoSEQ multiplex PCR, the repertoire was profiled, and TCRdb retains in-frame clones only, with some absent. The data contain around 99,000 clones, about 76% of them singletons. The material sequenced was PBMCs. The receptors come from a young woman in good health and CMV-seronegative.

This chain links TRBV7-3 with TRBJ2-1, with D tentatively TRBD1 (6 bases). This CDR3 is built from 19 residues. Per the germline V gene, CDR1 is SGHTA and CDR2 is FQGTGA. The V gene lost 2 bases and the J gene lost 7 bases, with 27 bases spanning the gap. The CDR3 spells CASSLGYRGSGSPSNEQFF. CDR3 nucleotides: TGTGCCAGCAGCTTAGGGTATAGGGGGAGCGGCAGTCCAAGTAATGAGCAGTTCTTC.

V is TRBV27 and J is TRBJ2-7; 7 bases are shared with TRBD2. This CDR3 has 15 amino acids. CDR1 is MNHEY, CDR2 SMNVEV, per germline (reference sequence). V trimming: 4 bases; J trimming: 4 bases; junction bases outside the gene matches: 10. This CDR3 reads CASSSLAAKRYEQYF. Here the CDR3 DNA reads TGTGCCAGCAGTTCTCTAGCGGCTAAGCGGTACGAGCAGTACTTC.

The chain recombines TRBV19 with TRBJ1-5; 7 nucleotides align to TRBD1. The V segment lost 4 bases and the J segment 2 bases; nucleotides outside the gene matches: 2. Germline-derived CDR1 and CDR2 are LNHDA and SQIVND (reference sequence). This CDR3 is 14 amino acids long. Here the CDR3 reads CASSNTGGNQPQHF. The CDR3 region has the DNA TGTGCCAGTAGTAATACAGGGGGCAATCAGCCCCAGCATTTT.

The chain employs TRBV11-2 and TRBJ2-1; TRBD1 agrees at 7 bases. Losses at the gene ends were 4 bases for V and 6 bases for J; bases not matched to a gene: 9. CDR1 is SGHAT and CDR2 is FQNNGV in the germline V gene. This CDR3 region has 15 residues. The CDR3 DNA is TGTGCCAGCAGCTCAAGACAGGGCCCCTCCAATGAGCAGTTCTTC. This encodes CASSSRQGPSNEQFF.

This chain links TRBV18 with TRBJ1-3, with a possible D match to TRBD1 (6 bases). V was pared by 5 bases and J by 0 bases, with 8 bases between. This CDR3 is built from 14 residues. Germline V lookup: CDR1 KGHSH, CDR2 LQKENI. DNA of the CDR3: TGTGCCAGCTCAGACAGGAGCTCTGGAAACACCATATATTTT. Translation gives CASSDRSSGNTIYF.

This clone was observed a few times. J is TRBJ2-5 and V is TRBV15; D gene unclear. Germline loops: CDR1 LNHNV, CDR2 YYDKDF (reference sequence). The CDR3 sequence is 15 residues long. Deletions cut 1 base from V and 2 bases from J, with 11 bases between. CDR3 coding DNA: TGTGCCACCAGCAGAGTTGGGCAGACACAAGAGACCCAGTACTTC. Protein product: CATSRVGQTQETQYF.

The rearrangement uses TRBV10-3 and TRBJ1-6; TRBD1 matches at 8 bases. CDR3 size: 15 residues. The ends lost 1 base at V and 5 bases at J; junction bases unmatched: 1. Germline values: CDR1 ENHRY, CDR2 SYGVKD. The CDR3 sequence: CAISELDRDNSPLHF. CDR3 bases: TGTGCCATCAGTGAGTTGGACAGGGATAATTCACCCCTCCACTTT.

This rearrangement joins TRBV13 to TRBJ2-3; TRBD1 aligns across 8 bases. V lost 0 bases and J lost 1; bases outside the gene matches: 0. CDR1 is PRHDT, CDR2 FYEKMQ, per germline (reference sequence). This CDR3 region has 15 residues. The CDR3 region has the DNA TGTGCCAGCAGCTTAGGGGGACAGGGCACAGATACGCAGTATTTT. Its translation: CASSLGGQGTDTQYF.

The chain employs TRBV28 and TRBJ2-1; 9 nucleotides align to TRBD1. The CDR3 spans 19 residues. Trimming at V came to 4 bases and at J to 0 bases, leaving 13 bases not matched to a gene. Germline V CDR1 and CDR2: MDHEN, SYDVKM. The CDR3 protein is CASSSTSYPTGGSYNEQFF. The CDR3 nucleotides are TGTGCCAGCAGTTCCACCTCCTATCCGACAGGGGGCTCCTACAATGAGCAGTTCTTC.

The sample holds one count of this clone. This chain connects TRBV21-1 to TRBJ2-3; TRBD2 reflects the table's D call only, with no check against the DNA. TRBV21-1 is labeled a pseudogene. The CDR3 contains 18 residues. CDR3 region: CASSKDPRETSSTDTQYF. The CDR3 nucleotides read TGTGCCAGCAGCAAAGACCCGCGGGAGACGTCTAGCACAGATACGCAGTATTTT.

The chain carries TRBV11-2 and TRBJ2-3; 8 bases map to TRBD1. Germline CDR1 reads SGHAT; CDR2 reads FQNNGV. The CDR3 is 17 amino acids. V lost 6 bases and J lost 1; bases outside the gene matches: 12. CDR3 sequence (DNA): TGTGCCAGCAGTCAACGCTTGATACAGGGGGGCACAGATACGCAGTATTTT. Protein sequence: CASSQRLIQGGTDTQYF.

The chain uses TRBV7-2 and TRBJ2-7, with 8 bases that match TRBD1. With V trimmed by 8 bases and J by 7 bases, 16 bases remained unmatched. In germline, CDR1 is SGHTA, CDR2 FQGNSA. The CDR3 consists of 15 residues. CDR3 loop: CASGPAVLGDREQYF. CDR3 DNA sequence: TGTGCCAGCGGCCCCGCGGTCCTAGGGGACAGGGAGCAGTACTTC. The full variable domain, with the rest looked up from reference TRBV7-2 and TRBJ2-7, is GAGVSQSPSNKVTEKGKDVELRCDPISGHTALYWYRQSLGQGLEFLIYFQGNSAPDKSGLPSDRFSAERTGGSVSTLTIQRTQQEDSAVYLCASGPAVLGDREQYFGPGTRLTVT.

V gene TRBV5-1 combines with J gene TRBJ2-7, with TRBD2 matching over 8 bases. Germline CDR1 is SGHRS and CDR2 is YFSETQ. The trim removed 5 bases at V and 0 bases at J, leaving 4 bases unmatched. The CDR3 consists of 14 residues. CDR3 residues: CASRDSGTSYEQYF. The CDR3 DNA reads TGCGCCAGCAGAGATAGCGGGACCTCCTACGAGCAGTACTTC.

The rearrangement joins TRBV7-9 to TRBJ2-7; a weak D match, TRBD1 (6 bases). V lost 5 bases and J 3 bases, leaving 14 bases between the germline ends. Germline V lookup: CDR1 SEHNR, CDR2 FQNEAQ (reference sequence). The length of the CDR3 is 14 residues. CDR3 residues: CASSPGHRVYEQYF. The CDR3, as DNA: TGTGCCAGCAGCCCAGGACACAGGGTCTACGAGCAGTACTTC.

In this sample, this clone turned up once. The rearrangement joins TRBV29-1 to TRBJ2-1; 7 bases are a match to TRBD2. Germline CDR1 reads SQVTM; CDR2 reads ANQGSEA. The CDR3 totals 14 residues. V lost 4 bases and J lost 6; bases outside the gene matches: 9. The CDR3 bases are TGCAGCGTTGTATCCGAGACTAGCCCCAATGAGCAGTTCTTC. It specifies CSVVSETSPNEQFF.

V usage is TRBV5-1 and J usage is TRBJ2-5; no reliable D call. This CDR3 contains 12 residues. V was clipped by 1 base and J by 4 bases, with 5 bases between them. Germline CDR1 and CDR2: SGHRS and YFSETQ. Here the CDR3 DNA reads TGCGCCAGCAGCTTGACGGTAGAGACCCAGTACTTC. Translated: CASSLTVETQYF.

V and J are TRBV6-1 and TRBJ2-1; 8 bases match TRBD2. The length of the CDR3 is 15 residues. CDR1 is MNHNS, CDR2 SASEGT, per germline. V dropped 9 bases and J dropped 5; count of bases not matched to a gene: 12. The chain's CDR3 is CASSSASGYNNEQFF. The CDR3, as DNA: TGTGCCAGTAGTAGTGCTAGCGGGTATAACAATGAGCAGTTCTTC.

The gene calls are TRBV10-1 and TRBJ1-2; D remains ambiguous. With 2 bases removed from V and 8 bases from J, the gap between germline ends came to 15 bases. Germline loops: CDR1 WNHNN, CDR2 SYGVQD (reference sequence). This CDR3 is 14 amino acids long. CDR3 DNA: TGCGCCAGCAGTGAGCCGCCCCAAAGCTGGGGCTACACCTTC. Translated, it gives CASSEPPQSWGYTF.

The DNA of the CDR3 is TGTGCCAGCGGGGACTCCACTAGCGGCCACTACAATGAGCAGTTCTTC. Protein: CASGDSTSGHYNEQFF. The genes are TRBV9 and TRBJ2-1, with TRBD2 matching 8 bases. CDR1 and CDR2 from the germline V gene are SGDLS and YYNGEE. The CDR3 is made up of 16 amino acids. The V segment lost 7 bases and the J segment 3 bases; nucleotides outside the gene matches: 12.

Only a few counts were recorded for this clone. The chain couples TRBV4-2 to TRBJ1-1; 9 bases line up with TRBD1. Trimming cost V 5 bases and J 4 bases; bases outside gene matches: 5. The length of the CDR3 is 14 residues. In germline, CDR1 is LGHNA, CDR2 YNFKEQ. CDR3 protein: CASSLRDRVTEAFF. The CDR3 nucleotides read TGTGCCAGCAGCTTAAGGGACAGGGTCACTGAAGCTTTCTTT.

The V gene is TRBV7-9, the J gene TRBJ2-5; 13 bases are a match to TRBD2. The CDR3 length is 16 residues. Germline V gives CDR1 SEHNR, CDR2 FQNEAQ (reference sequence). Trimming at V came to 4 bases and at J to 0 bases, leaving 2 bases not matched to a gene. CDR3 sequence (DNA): TGTGCCAGCAGCTCCGGGACTAGCGGGAACCAAGAGACCCAGTACTTC. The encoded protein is CASSSGTSGNQETQYF.

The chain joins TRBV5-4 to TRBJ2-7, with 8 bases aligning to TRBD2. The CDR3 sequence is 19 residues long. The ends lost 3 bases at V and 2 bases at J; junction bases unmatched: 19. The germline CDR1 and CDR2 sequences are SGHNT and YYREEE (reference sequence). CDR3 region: CASSSPQSGGPRRAYEQYF. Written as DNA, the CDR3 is TGTGCCAGCAGCTCCCCTCAGTCGGGAGGGCCCCGTAGAGCCTACGAGCAGTACTTC.

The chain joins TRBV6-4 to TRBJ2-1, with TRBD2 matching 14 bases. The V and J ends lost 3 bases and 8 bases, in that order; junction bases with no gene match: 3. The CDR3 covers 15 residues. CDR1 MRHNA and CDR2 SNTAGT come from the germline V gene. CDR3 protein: CASSEGTSGSDEQFF. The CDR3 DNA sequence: TGTGCCAGCAGTGAGGGGACTAGCGGGAGCGATGAGCAGTTCTTC.

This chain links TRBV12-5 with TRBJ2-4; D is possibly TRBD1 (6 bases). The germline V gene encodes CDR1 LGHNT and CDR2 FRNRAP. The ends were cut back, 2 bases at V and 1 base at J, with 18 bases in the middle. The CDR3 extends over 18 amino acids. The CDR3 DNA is TGTGCTAGTGGTTTGTTTTCATCAGGGGCGTGGGCCAAAAACATTCAGTACTTC. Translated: CASGLFSSGAWAKNIQYF.

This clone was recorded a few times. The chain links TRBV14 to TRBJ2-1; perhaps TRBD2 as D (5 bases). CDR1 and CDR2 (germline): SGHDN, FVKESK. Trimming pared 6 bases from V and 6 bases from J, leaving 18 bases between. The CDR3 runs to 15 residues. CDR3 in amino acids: CASSPFAGSGNEQFF. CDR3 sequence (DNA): TGTGCCAGCAGTCCCTTCGCGGGCTCAGGCAATGAGCAGTTCTTC. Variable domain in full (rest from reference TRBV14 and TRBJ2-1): EAGVTQFPSHSVIEKGQTVTLRCDPISGHDNLYWYRRVMGKEIKFLLHFVKESKQDESGMPNNRFLAERTGGTYSTLKVQPAELEDSGVYFCASSPFAGSGNEQFFGPGTRLTVL.